What follows describes a single T cell receptor (beta chain). Source study methods: By means of reference gene primer amplification, nucleated cell counts were estimated. Sequenced by immunoSEQ multiplex PCR; TCRdb stores in-frame clones only, minus some. V and J calls and clone size are as listed in that table; D and trimming were resolved from the DNA. This table has some 210,000 clones, around nine tenths appearing once. This CDR3 is 14 amino acids long. Germline lookup yields CDR1 MNHEY and CDR2 SMNVEV (reference sequence). V lost 0 bases and J lost 7, with 9 bases in between. This record comes from a study of blood T cell repertoires in COVID-19. Turning to the study itself: In each case, the material was cDNA or gDNA derived from T cells, B-cell-depleted T cells, or PBMCs.

Sequences were obtained from peripheral blood. This TCR came from a man aged 55 to 70 who had recovered from COVID-19. This chain connects TRBV27 to TRBJ2-2, with D uncertain. The DNA of the CDR3 is TGTGCCAGCAGTTTATCTTACCAGAACGGGGAGCTGTTTTTT. It is translated as CASSLSYQNGELFF.